This T cell receptor beta chain was sequenced during a study of cytomegalovirus exposure and HLA in healthy donors. The study's findings and limits: HLA-A and HLA-B allele assignments for most subjects were reportedly predicted accurately using TCR beta sequences.

A word on this clone: No antigen is known for it.

Use of 60 Vbeta and 13 Jbeta primers characterized the PCR. Sequenced by immunoSEQ multiplex PCR; TCRdb stores in-frame clones only, minus some. The sample gives more than 150,000 clones, 75% to 85% of which show up once; 0.95% to 1.5% is in the top ten. This sequence originates from a girl aged 2 to 9 in good health and CMV-seropositive. The sample comprised PBMCs.

In DNA form, the CDR3 reads TGTGCCAGCAGTGACGATTACCCGAGCTCCTATAATTCACCCCTCCACTTT. Its protein is CASSDDYPSSYNSPLHF. The chain couples TRBV25-1 to TRBJ1-6; no clear D gene. Trimming removed 3 bases from V and 0 bases from J, with 12 bases in between. The CDR3 runs to 17 residues. The germline V gene has CDR1 MGHDK and CDR2 SYGVNS.